This TCR beta chain is drawn from a study of Graves' ophthalmopathy and Graves' hyperthyroidism. Study-wide background: Hyperthyroidism showing no ophthalmopathy within 18 months of follow-up was stable.

Study-wide points: Detection in blood was also observed for most expanded thyroid clonotypes above 0.001 frequency.

This clonotype appeared many times. What it recognizes is unknown. The length of the CDR3 is 17 residues. Germline V lookup: CDR1 LNHDA, CDR2 SQIVND (reference sequence). The V and J ends lost 5 bases and 0 bases respectively, with 17 bases between them. Amplification of TCR beta CDR3 regions used RNA transcripts. The first-round RT-PCR employed HTBI primers together with the Qiagen OneStep RT-PCR kit. A multiplex PCR was then performed as the second round. MiXCR, applied by TCRdb to the multiplex PCR reads, yields one record per CDR3 protein. The sample lists 450,000 to 600,000 distinct CDR3 sequences, under 45% seen once, with about 4.1% in the top ten.

Sequencing input: peripheral blood or thyroid tissue (not recorded which). The rearrangement links TRBV19 to TRBJ1-5; tentatively, D is TRBD1 (6 bases). The origin of this receptor is an adult man with Graves' hyperthyroidism. The CDR3 nucleotides are TGTGCCAGTAGTGCAATACAGGGCCTATATAGCAATCAGCCCCAGCATTTT. Translated, it gives CASSAIQGLYSNQPQHF.